This T cell receptor beta chain was identified in a study of tumor and adjacent non-tumor tissue in lung cancer. As for the study in general: Stage I to III disease affected about ten men and roughly 5 women aged roughly 31 to 76.

As to this clonotype: The antigen remains unidentified. One base away lies a much larger clone, so this may be a sequencing read error.

The CDR3 runs to 14 residues. Study results and caveats: In normal lung, the top 100 clones were significantly more dominant than in tumor. Significantly higher TCR diversity was found in tumor than normal lung.

A modified ARM-PCR protocol with three rounds of nested PCR amplified TCRbeta. TCRdb passed the multiplex PCR reads through MiXCR, listing each CDR3 protein once. The repertoire holds 200,000 to 250,000 distinct CDR3 sequences, with roughly 70% as singletons. This sample's RNA came from whole unsorted tissue. V and J are TRBV12-3 or TRBV12-4 and TRBJ2-3, with D possibly being TRBD1 or TRBD2 (6 bases each). This sequence originates from a man between 60 and 70 years old with non-small cell lung cancer. The sample taken for sequencing was lung tumor tissue. The CDR3 loop is CASSLGGLLDAQYF. CDR3 coding DNA: TGTGCCAGCAGTTTGGGGGGCCTCCTAGATGCGCAGTATTTT.